This TCR beta chain originates from a study of blood T cell repertoires in COVID-19. Overall study context: Both acute and convalescent COVID-19 samples were obtained from the United States, Italy and Spain.

This table comes from immunoSEQ multiplex PCR, and its TCRdb copy is limited to in-frame clones, with some not included. The sample carries approximately 170,000 clones, under 90% recorded once. The V and J ends lost 4 bases and 4 bases respectively, with 15 bases between them. Germline CDR1 and CDR2: SGDLS and YYNGEE. This CDR3 is 15 amino acids long. The clonotype comes from a woman over 75 with active or convalescent COVID-19. The specimen was peripheral blood. V gene TRBV9 combines with J gene TRBJ1-3; a weak D match, TRBD1 (6 bases). The CDR3 region is CASSPRSQGGNTIYF. The CDR3 DNA reads TGTGCCAGCAGCCCCCGTTCACAGGGAGGAAACACCATATATTTT. The full variable domain, rest sourced from reference TRBV9 and TRBJ1-3, is DSGVTQTPKHLITATGQRVTLRCSPRSGDLSVYWYQQSLDQGLQFLIQYYNGEERAKGNILERFSAQQFPDLHSELNLSSLELGDSALYFCASSPRSQGGNTIYFGEGSWLTVV.